What follows are 24 T cell receptor beta chains derived from one specimen sequenced in a study of cytomegalovirus exposure and HLA in healthy donors (dated by TCRdb to the late 2010s). Library preparation employed the immunoSEQ multiplex PCR assay. For the multiplex PCR, a mixture combining 60 forward primers for TCR Vbeta segments and 13 reverse primers for TCR Jbeta segments was used. TCRdb took this table from immuneACCESS and kept in-frame rearrangements with V and J called. Such tables lack part of the clones; where checked against another copy, unresolved V genes explain under half of the gap, and the rest is unexplained. Recorded for this sample are hundreds of thousands of clones; approximately 90% of them occurred a single time. Together, the top ten hold 0.9% to 1.1% of the sample. The sequencing sample was made of PBMCs. The receptor source for this set is a woman between 18 and 30 years old in good health and CMV-seronegative.

The chain is built from TRBV4-3 and TRBJ1-1, with 9 bases identical to TRBD1. V lost 4 bases, J lost 6 bases, and 9 bases stayed unmatched. CDR1 is LGHNA, CDR2 YSLEER, per germline. The CDR3 is 15 residues long. The CDR3 nucleotides read TGCGCCAGCAGCCGCCAAACAGGGGGCGTCGCTGAAGCTTTCTTT. Translating gives CASSRQTGGVAEAFF.

This clone showed up just a few times. The chain is built from TRBV5-4 and TRBJ1-3, with D hard to call. Per germline, CDR1 SGHNT and CDR2 YYREEE (reference sequence). V was pared by 0 bases and J by 4 bases, with 11 bases between. The CDR3 runs 15 residues. The DNA of the CDR3 is TGTGCCAGCAGCTTGGAGCGGTTGACGGGAAACACCATATATTTT. Amino acids: CASSLERLTGNTIYF.

The chain is built from TRBV7-9 and TRBJ2-7; no firm D call. CDR1 and CDR2 from the germline V gene are SEHNR and FQNEAQ (reference sequence). The CDR3 sequence is 13 residues long. V lost 3 bases, J lost 3 bases, and 9 bases lay in between. The CDR3 protein is CASSFLTGYEQYF. The DNA for the CDR3 is TGTGCCAGCAGCTTTCTCACTGGCTACGAGCAGTACTTC.

Worth noting for this clone: The junction departs from the called germline gene at one end, perhaps through a read error. V usage is TRBV7-8 and J usage is TRBJ2-3; 8 positions match TRBD2. Germline-derived CDR1 and CDR2 are SGHVS and FQNEAQ. The CDR3 has 16 amino acids. The CDR3 sequence is CDSINRRGGKADTQYF. In DNA form, the CDR3 reads TGTGACAGCATCAATCGACGGGGGGGTAAGGCAGATACGCAGTATTTT.

The V gene is TRBV7-9, the J gene TRBJ2-1; D perhaps matches TRBD2 (6 bases). Germline CDR1 SEHNR, CDR2 FQNEAQ (reference sequence). Trimming stripped 1 base from V and 8 bases from J, with 15 bases between. The CDR3 sequence is 15 residues long. This chain's CDR3 is CASSLDLASGYEQFF. Written as DNA, the CDR3 is TGTGCCAGCAGCTTAGATCTAGCGTCTGGATATGAGCAGTTCTTC.

This clone has just one count. This sequence joins TRBV19 and TRBJ1-3; D perhaps matches TRBD1 (6 bases). The CDR3 is 15 amino acids. The germline V gene has CDR1 LNHDA and CDR2 SQIVND (reference sequence). V lost 1 base and J lost 2, with 9 bases in between. CDR3 DNA sequence: TGTGCCAGTAGTATAGGAGGGGGAGCTGGAAACACCATATATTTT. Translating it yields CASSIGGGAGNTIYF.

The chain employs TRBV19 and TRBJ1-1, with D unresolved. Germline CDR1 and CDR2: LNHDA and SQIVND (reference sequence). V was shortened by 3 bases and J by 8 bases, with 13 bases between the two germline ends. The CDR3 is 13 residues long. CDR3 bases: TGTGCCAGTAGTATTCCGGGTGAAATAGAAGCTTTCTTT. This gives the protein CASSIPGEIEAFF. Using reference TRBV19 and TRBJ1-1 for the parts outside the CDR3, the full variable domain is DGGITQSPKYLFRKEGQNVTLSCEQNLNHDAMYWYRQDPGQGLRLIYYSQIVNDFQKGDIAEGYSVSREKKESFPLTVTSAQKNPTAFYLCASSIPGEIEAFFGQGTRLTVV.

This clone was counted a few times. The chain has TRBV7-9 and TRBJ2-2, with 7 bases that match TRBD1. The CDR3 has 13 amino acids. Germline V lookup: CDR1 SEHNR, CDR2 FQNEAQ (reference sequence). V lost 7 bases and J lost 10; bases outside the gene matches: 9. CDR3 residues: CASIRLQGKELFF. CDR3 bases: TGTGCCAGCATACGACTACAGGGGAAGGAGCTGTTTTTT. Supplemented by reference TRBV7-9 and TRBJ2-2, the full variable domain reads DTGVSQNPRHKITKRGQNVTFRCDPISEHNRLYWYRQTLGQGPEFLTYFQNEAQLEKSRLLSDRFSAERPKGSFSTLEIQRTEQGDSAMYLCASIRLQGKELFFGEGSRLTVL.

The chain combines TRBV10-3 with TRBJ2-7, with a possible D match to TRBD2 (5 bases). Germline V gene sequence: CDR1 ENHRY, CDR2 SYGVKD. Trimming removed 3 bases from V and 2 bases from J, with 14 bases in between. This CDR3 contains 15 residues. As DNA, the CDR3 is TGTGCCATCAGTGAAGTCAGCGGAGTTACCTACGAGCAGTACTTC. Amino acid sequence: CAISEVSGVTYEQYF.

V and J are TRBV13 and TRBJ2-1; 7 positions match TRBD2. Germline CDR1 reads PRHDT; CDR2 reads FYEKMQ (reference sequence). J gave up 5 bases and V 5 bases, and 9 bases lay outside the gene matches. The CDR3 length is 15 residues. The CDR3 coding sequence is TGTGCCAGCAGCCCGGACCGGGGGGTTAACAATGAGCAGTTCTTC. It specifies CASSPDRGVNNEQFF.

This clone is a singleton in its sample. V usage is TRBV6-5 and J usage is TRBJ1-3; 8 bases align to TRBD1. The CDR3 has 15 residues. With V trimmed by 6 bases and J by 4 bases, 8 bases remained unmatched. Germline lookup yields CDR1 MNHEY and CDR2 SVGAGI. This chain's CDR3 is CASRPDRVRGNTIYF. Here the CDR3 DNA reads TGTGCCAGCAGACCGGACAGGGTCAGGGGAAACACCATATATTTT.

Concerning this clone itself: One junction end does not reproduce the germline sequence, and a read error may be involved. The chain combines TRBV7-9 with TRBJ2-7; D not certain. The CDR3 length is 12 residues. The germline V gene encodes CDR1 SEHNR and CDR2 FQNEAQ (reference sequence). CDR3 bases: TGTTCCAGCAGCCCTAGCTCCTACGAGCAGTACTTC. Translated: CSSSPSSYEQYF.

This sequence joins TRBV4-3 and TRBJ1-6; 7 bases align to TRBD1. The CDR3 contains 15 residues. With V trimmed by 1 base and J by 10 bases, 7 bases remained unmatched. In germline, CDR1 is LGHNA, CDR2 YSLEER. The CDR3 region is CASSQGGGRVSPLHF. The CDR3 DNA sequence: TGCGCCAGCAGCCAAGGAGGGGGCAGAGTATCACCCCTCCACTTT.

The rearrangement joins TRBV21-1 to TRBJ2-7; the table's D call of TRBD2 was not tested on the DNA. TRBV21-1 is designated a pseudogene. The CDR3 sequence is 17 residues long. In DNA form, the CDR3 reads TGTGCCAGCAGCAAAGTTCAGTCTAGATTTAGACCCGACGAGCAGTACTTC. It is translated as CASSKVQSRFRPDEQYF.

This clone has only one observation. This rearrangement joins TRBV2 to TRBJ1-4, with D possibly being TRBD1 (5 bases). Germline loops: CDR1 SNHLY, CDR2 FYNNEI. The CDR3 is made up of 13 amino acids. The V end lost 7 bases, the J end lost 4 bases, and 10 bases lay between the germline ends. The chain's CDR3 is CASTGDYNEKLFF. The CDR3 nucleotides are TGTGCCAGCACGGGGGATTATAATGAAAAACTGTTTTTT.

As DNA, the CDR3 is TGTGCCAGCAGTGACGGGCGGGGGGTCCACCAAGAGACCCAGTACTTC. Amino acid sequence: CASSDGRGVHQETQYF. This chain links TRBV6-4 with TRBJ2-5; 8 nucleotides match TRBD2. The germline CDR1 and CDR2 sequences are MRHNA and SNTAGT. The V segment lost 2 bases and the J segment 0 bases; nucleotides outside the gene matches: 5. This CDR3 has 16 amino acids.

The gene calls are TRBV4-1 and TRBJ2-1; D is uncertain. CDR1 and CDR2 (germline): MGHRA, YSYEKL. The V and J ends lost 4 bases and 6 bases respectively, with 10 bases between them. This CDR3 region has 13 residues. For the CDR3, the DNA is TGCGCCAGCAGCCGCGAACGGGTCAATGAGCAGTTCTTC. It yields the protein CASSRERVNEQFF.

The V call is TRBV7-9, the J call TRBJ2-7; TRBD1 matches at 10 bases. The CDR3 contains 17 residues. J was trimmed by 0 bases and V by 6 bases; bases with no gene match: 11. Germline V CDR1 and CDR2: SEHNR, FQNEAQ (reference sequence). Here the CDR3 DNA reads TGTGCCAGCAGTTACAGTCCGGGACAGGGGCCCTCCTACGAGCAGTACTTC. Translated, it gives CASSYSPGQGPSYEQYF.

This clone was counted between two and nine times. The chain uses TRBV5-6 and TRBJ2-7, with TRBD2 matching 12 bases. CDR1 and CDR2 from the germline V gene are SGHDT and YYEEEE. V shed 0 bases, J shed 0 bases, and the junction held 7 bases outside the gene matches. The CDR3 consists of 18 residues. The CDR3 reads CASSLGRLAGELSYEQYF. The CDR3 coding sequence is TGTGCCAGCAGCTTGGGGAGACTAGCGGGAGAGCTCTCCTACGAGCAGTACTTC. Using reference TRBV5-6 and TRBJ2-7 for the parts outside the CDR3, the full variable domain is DAGVTQSPTHLIKTRGQQVTLRCSPKSGHDTVSWYQQALGQGPQFIFQYYEEEERQRGNFPDRFSGHQFPNYSSELNVNALLLGDSALYLCASSLGRLAGELSYEQYFGPGTRLTVT.

This sequence joins TRBV4-2 and TRBJ1-1; tentative D call: TRBD1 (5 bases). Trimming took 0 bases from V and 6 from J, leaving 20 bases between them. CDR1 and CDR2 (germline): LGHNA, YNFKEQ. This CDR3 has 17 residues. The DNA of the CDR3 is TGTGCCAGCAGCCAAGATGTCGTCGAGGGTTCGGGGGCTGAAGCTTTCTTT. It codes for CASSQDVVEGSGAEAFF.

This chain joins TRBV2 and TRBJ2-2; possibly TRBD2 for D (6 bases). CDR3 length: 13 amino acids. V was cut by 8 bases and J by 1 base, with 8 bases left in between. Germline CDR1 and CDR2: SNHLY and FYNNEI. CDR3 loop: CASRGENTGELFF. The CDR3 bases are TGTGCCAGCCGCGGGGAGAACACCGGGGAGCTGTTTTTT. The full variable domain, completed using reference TRBV2 and TRBJ2-2, is EPEVTQTPSHQVTQMGQEVILRCVPISNHLYFYWYRQILGQKVEFLVSFYNNEISEKSEIFDDQFSVERPDGSNFTLKIRSTKLEDSAMYFCASRGENTGELFFGEGSRLTVL.

The rearrangement links TRBV7-6 to TRBJ2-2; D ambiguous. Germline values: CDR1 SGHVS, CDR2 FNYEAQ. The CDR3 consists of 12 residues. The V end lost 5 bases, the J end lost 8 bases, and 9 bases lay between the germline ends. The CDR3 protein is CASSHGSGELFF. The CDR3 DNA sequence: TGTGCCAGCAGCCACGGTTCGGGGGAGCTGTTTTTT. Full variable domain (remainder filled in from reference TRBV7-6 and TRBJ2-2): GAGVSQSPRYKVTKRGQDVALRCDPISGHVSLYWYRQALGQGPEFLTYFNYEAQQDKSGLPNDRFSAERPEGSISTLTIQRTEQRDSAMYRCASSHGSGELFFGEGSRLTVL.

To note about this clone: At one boundary the junction diverges from the germline segment, which might be a read error. The CDR3 sequence is CASSPDGNAGELFF. CDR3 nucleotides: TGTGCCAGCAGCCCGGACGGGAACGCCGGGGAGCTGTTTTTT. This sequence joins TRBV9 and TRBJ2-2, with D maybe TRBD2 (5 bases). Germline values: CDR1 SGDLS, CDR2 YYNGEE. This CDR3 comprises 14 residues.

The rearrangement links TRBV27 to TRBJ2-7, with 7 nucleotides matching TRBD1. Germline CDR1 is MNHEY and CDR2 is SMNVEV (reference sequence). J gave up 3 bases and V 6 bases, and 11 bases lay outside the gene matches. CDR3 length equals 15 residues. The CDR3 nucleotides are TGTGCCAGCAGCCCTGCCGAGGGGGCGATCTACGAGCAGTACTTC. Translating it yields CASSPAEGAIYEQYF.